The 5 T cell receptor beta chains presented below share a single source sample, sequenced in a study of graft-versus-host responses after intestinal transplantation. Assay: immunoSEQ multiplex PCR; the TCRdb copy retains only in-frame clones and omits some. This sample has 100,000 to 120,000 clones, with 80% to 95% found just once. No antigen has been identified for these receptors. The specimen comprised unstimulated CD8+ T cells sorted from spleen or lymph node cells, sampled before intestinal transplant. The receptors come from a human donor who received an intestinal transplant.

J is TRBJ1-5 and V is TRBV9; D uncertain. Germline-derived CDR1 and CDR2 are SGDLS and YYNGEE. CDR3 length: 15 amino acids. V was trimmed by 0 bases and J by 3 bases, leaving 10 bases between them. The CDR3 nucleotides are TGTGCCAGCAGCGTAGAAGGTTCCCCCAATCAGCCCCAGCATTTT. Its translation: CASSVEGSPNQPQHF. The full variable domain, its missing parts supplied by reference TRBV9 and TRBJ1-5, is DSGVTQTPKHLITATGQRVTLRCSPRSGDLSVYWYQQSLDQGLQFLIQYYNGEERAKGNILERFSAQQFPDLHSELNLSSLELGDSALYFCASSVEGSPNQPQHFGDGTRLSIL.

The chain joins TRBV4-1 to TRBJ1-4, with 7 bases lining up with TRBD1. Germline lookup yields CDR1 MGHRA and CDR2 YSYEKL. The CDR3 is 14 residues long. V gave up 3 bases and J gave up 6 bases; unmatched junction bases: 4. For the CDR3, the DNA is TGCGCCAGCAGCCACCAGGGGGTGGATGAAAAACTGTTTTTT. Its protein product is CASSHQGVDEKLFF.

CDR3 loop: CASSPPGTGWQEQYF. The CDR3 DNA reads TGTGCCAGCAGCCCCCCCGGGACAGGGTGGCAAGAGCAGTACTTC. This rearrangement joins TRBV7-8 to TRBJ2-7; 9 bases map to TRBD1. The CDR3 covers 15 residues. Unmatched junction bases numbered 12, after V lost 5 bases and J lost 7 bases. From germline, CDR1 is SGHVS and CDR2 FQNEAQ.

The chain combines TRBV9 with TRBJ2-1, with D perhaps matching TRBD2 (7 bases). The CDR3 is 15 residues long. Germline V gives CDR1 SGDLS, CDR2 YYNGEE. Trimming removed 0 bases from V and 9 bases from J, with 16 bases in between. CDR3 sequence (DNA): TGTGCCAGCAGCGTAGAGGTGTGGGGGGGCGGTGAGCAGTTCTTC. Amino acids: CASSVEVWGGGEQFF.

This chain links TRBV7-8 with TRBJ2-3; 7 bases are shared with TRBD2. V was pared by 2 bases and J by 2 bases, with 7 bases of the junction left unmatched. The CDR3 runs to 16 residues. Looked up from germline, CDR1 is SGHVS and CDR2 is FQNEAQ. CDR3 bases: TGTGCCAGCAGCTTATCCGCCCTAGCGGCCACAGATACGCAGTATTTT. It is translated as CASSLSALAATDTQYF.